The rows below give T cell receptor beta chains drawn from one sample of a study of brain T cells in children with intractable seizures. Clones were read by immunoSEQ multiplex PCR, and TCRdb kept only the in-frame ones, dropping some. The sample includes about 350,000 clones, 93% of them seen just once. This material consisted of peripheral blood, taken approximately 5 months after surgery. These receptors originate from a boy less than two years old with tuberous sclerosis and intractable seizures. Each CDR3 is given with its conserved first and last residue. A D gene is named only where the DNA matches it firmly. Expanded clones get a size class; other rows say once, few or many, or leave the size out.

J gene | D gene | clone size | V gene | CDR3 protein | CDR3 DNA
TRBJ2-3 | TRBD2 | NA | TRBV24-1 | CATSDRTRSGADTQYF | TGTGCCACCAGTGATCGGACTAGATCCGGGGCAGATACGCAGTATTTT
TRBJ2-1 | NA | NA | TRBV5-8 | CASSPLSSYNEQFF | TGTGCCAGCAGCCCGCTATCCTCCTACAATGAGCAGTTCTTC
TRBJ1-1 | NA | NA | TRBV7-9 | CASSLEGGTEAFF | TGTGCCAGCAGCCTTGAAGGGGGCACTGAAGCTTTCTTT
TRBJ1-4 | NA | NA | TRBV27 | CASSLVGVNEKLFF | TGTGCCAGCAGTTTGGTGGGTGTTAATGAAAAACTGTTTTTT
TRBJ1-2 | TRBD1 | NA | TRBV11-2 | CASSSRGFPNYGYTF | TGTGCCAGCAGCTCCAGGGGGTTCCCTAACTATGGCTACACCTTC
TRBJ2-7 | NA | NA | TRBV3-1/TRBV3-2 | CASRGDTWGEQYF | TGTGCCAGCAGGGGGGACACCTGGGGGGAGCAGTACTTC
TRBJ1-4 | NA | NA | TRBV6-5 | CASRIIDGGSEKLFF | TGTGCCAGCAGGATTATAGACGGGGGCAGTGAAAAACTGTTTTTT
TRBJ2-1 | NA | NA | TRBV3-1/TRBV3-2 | CASSKGRDRVDEQFF | TGTGCCAGCAGCAAGGGCAGGGATCGGGTCGATGAGCAGTTCTTC
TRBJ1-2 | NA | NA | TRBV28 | CASSLFDRTYGYTF | TGTGCCAGCAGTTTATTCGACAGGACCTATGGCTACACCTTC
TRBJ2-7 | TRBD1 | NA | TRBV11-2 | CASSLPDRVSYEQYF | TGTGCCAGCAGCCTCCCGGACAGGGTCTCTTACGAGCAGTACTTC
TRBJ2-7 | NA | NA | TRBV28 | CASSSSYEQYF | TGTGCCAGCAGTTCCTCCTACGAGCAGTACTTC
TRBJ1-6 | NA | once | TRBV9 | CASSVDSFNSPLHF | TGTGCCAGCAGCGTAGACAGTTTTAATTCACCCCTCCACTTT
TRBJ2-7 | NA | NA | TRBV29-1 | CSGLGRQNEQYF | TGCAGCGGGCTGGGCCGGCAGAACGAGCAGTACTTC
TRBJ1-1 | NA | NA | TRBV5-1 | CASSLGLNTEAFF | TGCGCCAGCAGCTTGGGGCTGAACACTGAAGCTTTCTTT
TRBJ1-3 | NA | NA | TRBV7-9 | CASRKQGYSGNTIYF | TGTGCCAGCAGAAAACAGGGTTACTCTGGAAACACCATATATTTT
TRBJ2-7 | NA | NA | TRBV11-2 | CASSFGSLGEQYF | TGTGCCAGCAGCTTCGGGTCCCTGGGGGAGCAGTACTTC
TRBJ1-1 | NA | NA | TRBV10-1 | CASRFQGKRVEAFF | TGCGCCAGCAGGTTTCAGGGAAAAAGGGTGGAGGCTTTCTTT
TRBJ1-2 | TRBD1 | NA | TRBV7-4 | CASSPKKTGENGYTF | TGTGCCAGCAGCCCCAAAAAGACAGGGGAGAATGGCTACACCTTC
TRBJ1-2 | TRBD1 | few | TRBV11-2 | CASSLVVGQGYGYTF | TGTGCCAGCAGCTTAGTCGTCGGACAGGGCTATGGCTACACCTTC
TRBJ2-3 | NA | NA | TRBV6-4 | CASSDLAGSDTQYF | TGTGCCAGCAGTGACTTGGCAGGGTCAGATACGCAGTATTTT
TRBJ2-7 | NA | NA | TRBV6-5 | CASSQGKPYAYEQYF | TGTGCCAGCAGTCAGGGGAAACCCTACGCCTACGAGCAGTACTTC
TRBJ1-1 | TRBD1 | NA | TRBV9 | CASSGDRGRTEAFF | TGTGCCAGCAGCGGGGACAGGGGGCGGACTGAAGCTTTCTTT
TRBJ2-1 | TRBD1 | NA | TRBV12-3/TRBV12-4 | CASRHRGPEQFF | TGTGCCAGCAGGCACAGGGGCCCTGAGCAGTTCTTC
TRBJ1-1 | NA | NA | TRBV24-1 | CATSAGTTEAFF | TGTGCCACCAGTGCTGGGACCACTGAAGCTTTCTTT